This paragraph reports one T cell receptor (beta chain). What antigen it recognizes has not been identified. No base-level quality is on record; no much larger clone is a single base apart. The cohort was made up of about 610 healthy bone marrow donors. At the time of sampling, every cohort member was nominally healthy, though immune exposures that went unrecorded were likely present. The donor tested CMV seropositive and was one of the 289 seropositive cohort members. Every donor gave a peripheral blood sample, and the peripheral blood mononuclear cells from that sample were used for TCR beta sequencing. Genomic DNA was extracted from the blood cell samples with the Qiagen DNeasy Blood Extraction Kit. Library preparation was by the immunoSEQ multiplex PCR assay. The multiplex PCR relied on a mix of 60 forward primers for TCR Vbeta segments and 13 reverse primers for TCR Jbeta segments. Amplification of the CDR3 region of rearranged TCR beta genes was performed with a multiplex PCR assay on genomic DNA. The amplified TCR beta libraries were sequenced on the Illumina HiSeq System as 87-base-pair reads. The authors' pipeline ran thus. A later analysis counted about 80 million unique TCR beta chains across the 550 to 750 repertoires, and around 12 million of these chains were shared by at least two donors. Raw reads were error-corrected and collapsed into unique sequences by a nearest-neighbor algorithm in which closely related sequences were merged to remove PCR and sequencing errors. CDR3 sequences were aligned to IMGT reference sequences to assign V, D and J gene segments. For a sequence to be retained, a match of at least six nucleotides was required to both a V gene segment and a J gene segment. A rearrangement was called productive if the CDR3 had no stop codons and remained in frame with V and J, and every other rearrangement was called non-productive. Following IMGT convention, CDR3 was defined as the stretch from the second conserved V-encoded cysteine up to the conserved J-encoded phenylalanine. Sequences without an unambiguous match to a single V gene segment were excluded from the earlier analysis of 450 to 750 of the donors. An earlier analysis of about 590 of the donors classified V segments as functional when productive rearrangements were above 56.7% and as segregating when the standard deviation between donors was above 5%. To diagnose cytomegalovirus status from the catalog of TCR beta chain sequences, a statistical classification framework was built. V and J gene assignment, in a later analysis, came from comparing TCR nucleotide sequences with IMGT/GENE-DB human TR gene sequences. The TCRdist pipeline was used in a later analysis to assign CDR3 sequences and most-parsimonious VDJ recombination scenarios. A later analysis defined each TCR beta chain by its CDR3 amino acid sequence plus V-gene family, and excluded reads lacking a unique V-gene family. To address suspected cross-contamination and a sequencing artifact, a later analysis removed several hundred highly shared, low-generation-probability nucleotide sequences. A later analysis calculated a clonal expansion index for each public chain from normalized within-repertoire ranks of inferred template counts. A later analysis computed generation probabilities with a VDJ recombination model fitted to out-of-frame rearrangements, and checked the results against IGoR. In a later analysis, hypergeometric tests were used to score TCR-TCR, TCR-HLA and TCR-CMV co-occurrence, with a repertoire-size bias correction applied to TCR pairs. False discovery rates were estimated in a later analysis by permuting HLA or CMV assignments 20 times. A later analysis grouped co-occurring TCRs with DBSCAN, adding TCRdist sequence similarity when clustering within HLA-allele-positive subsets. Repertoires with fewer than 30,000 or more than 120,000 public chains were left out of co-occurrence clustering, as were four to six repertoires with anomalous nucleotide sharing. This is the immuneACCESS table as TCRdb keeps it, with only in-frame sequences that have V and J called. A part of the clones is gone; compared with another copy, unresolved V genes explain less than half, and the rest is unexplained. V, J and clone size derive from that table, while D and trimming were established from the DNA sequence. For this sample the table gives roughly 190,000 clones, of which around 80% were detected only once. The ten largest make up 6.3% of the sample.

These data belong to a study of cytomegalovirus exposure and HLA in healthy donors (dated by TCRdb to the late 2010s). About the investigation overall: An earlier analysis of some 500 of the donors reported more than 250 Gb of sequence data and more than 90 million unique TCR beta sequences from about 179 million T cells. An early release that covered about 600 HLA-typed donors contained approximately 300 gigabases of sequencing data and about 93 million unique TCR sequences. Of the 300 to 500 genotyped donors, approximately 80% were placed in the genetic ancestry cluster associated with self-reported Caucasian donors. The study aimed to test whether cataloging public T cell receptors could reveal signatures of past pathogen exposure. Using immunosequencing, the study profiled T cell repertoires from fewer than 850 subjects and related those repertoires to cytomegalovirus serostatus. Along with the roughly 700-subject first cohort, a separate validation cohort of over a hundred different subjects was used. To predict cytomegalovirus infection status, the study combined high-throughput TCR immunosequencing, statistical association of individual TCRs with disease status, and machine learning. In a later analysis, previously published TCR beta repertoires from some 640 donors were re-analyzed and high-resolution HLA genotyping was added so that TCR occurrence patterns could be studied. Rather than using new phenotypic data, the later analysis identified candidate immune exposures from TCR beta sequences and from how often those sequences occurred across donors. To decide whether each TCR beta V gene segment behaved as functional or pseudogenic, an earlier analysis of over 500 of the donors relied on high-throughput TCR beta sequencing. Donor age, sex, ethnicity and CMV serostatus were collected together with the repertoire data. In a later genetic analysis, genome-wide SNP genotypes for 398 of the 666 donors were used, and that subset was treated as a discovery cohort. Every discovery cohort repertoire had been produced on one sequencing platform. Both class I and class II loci were covered by HLA typing, at four-digit resolution. The number of typed donors differed by locus: about 620-640 for A, B, C, DRB1 and DQB1; 500 to 550 for DQA1; approximately 610 for DPA1; and around 490 for DPB1. Four to six DR-DQ haplotypes were handled as single units for association and clustering, since linkage in the cohort was strong. Among about 390 genotyped donors of the cohort, an average of about 240,000 unique TCR beta nucleotide sequences were sequenced per donor, about a sixth of them non-productive. What the study reported, not specific to this receptor: Because HLA typing was missing for some donors at each locus, association tests included only the typed subset. The sequencing pipeline was judged likely to have produced a cluster of highly shared sequence variants as a technical artifact. In an earlier analysis of about 600 of the donors, most TCR beta V segments appeared in productive rearrangements about 87% or about 30% of the time, broadly matching IMGT annotations. Strong co-occurrence of HLA alleles, especially DR and DQ, made assigning TCR associations to individual alleles difficult. In a later genetic analysis, fewer N-insertions in productive TCRs were reported among donors in an Asian-associated ancestry cluster than the approximately 670-donor mean. A few of the identified cytomegalovirus-associated TCR beta chains were confirmed in vitro to be specific for cytomegalovirus antigens. The earlier analysis of some 540 of the donors excluded over 15 rarely observed V segments, including chromosome 9 orphons, because counts were too low. In a later analysis, HLA-associated TCR beta chains were found to be more clonally expanded and to have lower generation probabilities than equally common non-associated chains. Specific HLA alleles were associated with over 15,000 TCR beta sequences at a false discovery rate of 0.05 in a later analysis. For the cohort, immune exposure information was limited to CMV serostatus. Roughly uniform sequencing depth across donors was assumed in presence/absence analyses, although this assumption may not hold. While some public TCRs were present in many individuals, most TCR sequences turned up only very rarely across donors. The authors suggested that the approach could potentially be generalized to other disease states and immunological phenotypes. Most CMV-associated TCR beta chains appeared to be HLA-restricted in a later analysis, and the HLA associations seemed to be driven largely by CMV exposure. Linkage disequilibrium might explain the correlated functional status among segregating V segments, but an unknown experimental factor could not be excluded. In this cohort, only TCR beta chains were sequenced, and detectable features were limited by the absence of alpha or paired-chain data. Several of the top co-occurrence clusters appeared to be linked to parvovirus B19, influenza, CMV and Epstein-Barr virus, according to a later analysis. The study gave a list of under 200 TCR beta chains associated with cytomegalovirus. An association between a missense DCLRE1C variant and V-gene and J-gene trimming of TCR beta chains was found in a later genetic analysis and replicated in an independent cohort. In both the original and validation cohorts, the classifier was reported to diagnose cytomegalovirus status with high specificity and sensitivity. In a later analysis, the rate of TCR association differed among HLA loci, with DRB1 alleles having the most associated TCRs and HLA-C alleles having the fewest. A further reported finding was that TCR beta sequences accurately predicted the HLA-A and HLA-B alleles for most subjects in the first cohort. Some IMGT-functional V segments, including TRBV6-2 and TRBV6-3, could not be told apart with the 87-base-pair reads, so those segments were excluded.

Reading the germline V gene gives CDR1 SGHRS and CDR2 YFSETQ. The CDR3 runs 15 residues from the cysteine to the phenylalanine. Of the read, only the CDR3 DNA is kept; its 45 bases are in frame from base 1. The V end gives up 0 bases and the J end 0 bases, leaving 3 bases in the junction not matched to a gene. The sample consisted of PBMCs. This receptor was taken from a man aged 40-50 years in good health and CMV-seropositive. The chain was built from TRBV5-1 and TRBJ2-7, with 7 bases aligning to TRBD1. CDR3 sequence: CASSLGQGPSYEQYF. The nucleotide sequence reads as follows: TGCGCCAGCAGCTTGGGACAGGGCCCCTCCTACGAGCAGTACTTC.